This TCR beta chain was obtained from a study of early stage breast cancer tumors. Study-wide points: Compared with adjacent normal breast, tumors showed about 2.3-fold denser, more clonal T cells.

Concerning this clone itself: Its antigen is not known.

Profiling relied on immunoSEQ multiplex PCR, and the TCRdb table lists in-frame clones only, not all of them. The sample includes 55,000 to 70,000 clones, about 85% of them seen just once. The CDR3 contains 14 residues. Trimming stripped 5 bases from V and 0 bases from J, with 10 bases between. The V gene's germline CDR1 is SQVTM and CDR2 ANQGSEA. The V and J genes are TRBV29-1 and TRBJ1-4; a possible D gene is TRBD1 (6 bases). The receptor comes from a person aged 40 to 49 with breast cancer. Sequencing used blood. This CDR3 reads CSVSWTATNEKLFF. The CDR3 nucleotides read TGCAGCGTTTCCTGGACAGCAACTAATGAAAAACTGTTTTTT.